This TCR beta chain was captured by sequencing in a study of technical replicates of blood from a few donors (dated 2017 in TCRdb). To note about this clone: Its recognized antigen is unknown. No much larger clonotype is one base removed from it; base qualities were not supplied.

The CDR3 runs 15 residues from the cysteine to the phenylalanine. The kept DNA is CDR3 alone, 45 bases in frame from the first base. V is pruned by 6 bases and J by 1 base, leaving 3 bases of the junction without a gene match. CDR1 and CDR2 are drawn from the germline V gene: MNHEY, SVGAGI. The library was generated by the immunoSEQ multiplex PCR assay. Not all clones reach the TCRdb copy of this immuneACCESS table, which keeps in-frame sequences only. Checked studies attribute under half of the gap to unresolved V genes and leave the rest unexplained. The sample data list about 88,000 clones, and just under 95% of these were observed just once. The ten largest make up roughly 0.35% of the sample.

The clonotype originates from a human donor in good health. The rearranged chain carries TRBV6-5 and TRBJ2-5; 12 middle bases align to TRBD2. The sequenced sample was T cells isolated from PBMCs. The CDR3 reads CASSLAGGVQETQYF. The base sequence is TGTGCCAGCAGCCTAGCGGGAGGGGTCCAAGAGACCCAGTACTTC.